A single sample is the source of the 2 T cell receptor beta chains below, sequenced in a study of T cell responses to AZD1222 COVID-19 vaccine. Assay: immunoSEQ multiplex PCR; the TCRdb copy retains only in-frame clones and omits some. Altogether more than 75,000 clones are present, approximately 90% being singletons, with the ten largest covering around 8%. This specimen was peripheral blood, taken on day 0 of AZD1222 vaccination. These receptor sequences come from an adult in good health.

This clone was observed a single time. The CDR3: CSGKDRVKRDTQYF. In DNA form, the CDR3 reads TGCAGCGGGAAGGACAGGGTGAAAAGAGATACGCAGTATTTT. This chain uses TRBV29-1 with TRBJ2-3; 8 bases fit TRBD1. CDR3 length: 14 amino acids. The germline gives CDR1 SQVTM, CDR2 ANQGSEA. Trimming took 7 bases from V and 5 from J; bases not matched to a gene: 11.

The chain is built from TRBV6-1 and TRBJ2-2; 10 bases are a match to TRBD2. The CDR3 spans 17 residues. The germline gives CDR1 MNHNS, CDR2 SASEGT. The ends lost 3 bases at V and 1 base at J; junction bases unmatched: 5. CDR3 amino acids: CASSDTPSGGNTGELFF. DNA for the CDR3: TGTGCCAGCAGTGATACACCTAGCGGGGGGAACACCGGGGAGCTGTTTTTT.